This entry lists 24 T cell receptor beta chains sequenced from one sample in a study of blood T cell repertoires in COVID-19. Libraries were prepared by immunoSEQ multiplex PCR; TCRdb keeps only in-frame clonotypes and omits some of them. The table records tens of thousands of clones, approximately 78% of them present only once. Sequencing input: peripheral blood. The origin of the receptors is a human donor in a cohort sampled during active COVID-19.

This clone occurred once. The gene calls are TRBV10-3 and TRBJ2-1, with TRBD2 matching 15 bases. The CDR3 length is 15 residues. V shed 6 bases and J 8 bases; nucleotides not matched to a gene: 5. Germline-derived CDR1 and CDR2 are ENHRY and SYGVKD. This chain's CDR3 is CAISPGLAGGHEQFF. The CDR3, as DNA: TGTGCCATCAGCCCGGGACTAGCGGGAGGTCATGAGCAGTTCTTC.

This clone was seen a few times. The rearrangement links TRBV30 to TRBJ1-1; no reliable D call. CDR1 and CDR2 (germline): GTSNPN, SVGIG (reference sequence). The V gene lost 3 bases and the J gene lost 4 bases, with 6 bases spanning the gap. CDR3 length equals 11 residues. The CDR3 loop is CAWSLFTEAFF. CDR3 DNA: TGTGCCTGGAGCTTATTCACTGAAGCTTTCTTT.

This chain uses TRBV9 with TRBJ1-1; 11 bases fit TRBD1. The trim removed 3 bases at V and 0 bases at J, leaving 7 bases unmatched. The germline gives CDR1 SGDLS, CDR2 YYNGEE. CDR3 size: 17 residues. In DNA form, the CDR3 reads TGTGCCAGCAGCGCTCCGGGACAGGGGGTTCTGAACACTGAAGCTTTCTTT. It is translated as CASSAPGQGVLNTEAFF.

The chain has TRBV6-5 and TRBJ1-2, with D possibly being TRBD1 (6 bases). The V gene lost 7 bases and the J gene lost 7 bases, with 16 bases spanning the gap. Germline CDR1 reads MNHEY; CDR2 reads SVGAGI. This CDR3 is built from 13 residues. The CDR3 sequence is CASTEGGPAGYTF. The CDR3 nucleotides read TGTGCCAGCACCGAGGGGGGGCCGGCTGGCTACACCTTC.

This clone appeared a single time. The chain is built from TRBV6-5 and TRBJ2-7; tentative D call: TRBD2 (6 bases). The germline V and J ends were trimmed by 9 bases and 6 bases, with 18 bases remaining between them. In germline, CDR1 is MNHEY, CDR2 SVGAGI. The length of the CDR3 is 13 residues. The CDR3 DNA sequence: TGTGCCAGTCGGAGGAGGGTTGAGGGCGAGCAGTACTTC. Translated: CASRRRVEGEQYF.

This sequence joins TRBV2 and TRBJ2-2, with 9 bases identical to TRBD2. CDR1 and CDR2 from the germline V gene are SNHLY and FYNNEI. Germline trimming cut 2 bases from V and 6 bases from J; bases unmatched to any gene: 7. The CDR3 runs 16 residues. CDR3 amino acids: CASSERAGGIPGELFF. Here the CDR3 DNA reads TGTGCCAGCAGTGAACGGGCGGGAGGGATCCCCGGGGAGCTGTTTTTT.

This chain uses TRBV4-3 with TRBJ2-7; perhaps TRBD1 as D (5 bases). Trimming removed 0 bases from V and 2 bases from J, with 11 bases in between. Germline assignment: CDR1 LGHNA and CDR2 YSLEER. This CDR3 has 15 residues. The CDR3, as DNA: TGCGCCAGCAGCCAAGAAGGGGCCGTTACCTACGAGCAGTACTTC. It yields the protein CASSQEGAVTYEQYF.

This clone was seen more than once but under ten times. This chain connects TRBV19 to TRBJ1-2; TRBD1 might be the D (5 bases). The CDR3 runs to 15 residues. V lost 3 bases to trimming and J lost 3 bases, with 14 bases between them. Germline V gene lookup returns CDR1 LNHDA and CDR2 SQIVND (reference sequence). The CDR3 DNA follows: TGTGCCAGTAGTATTGGGGCCGGATGGGACTATGGCTACACCTTC. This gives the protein CASSIGAGWDYGYTF.

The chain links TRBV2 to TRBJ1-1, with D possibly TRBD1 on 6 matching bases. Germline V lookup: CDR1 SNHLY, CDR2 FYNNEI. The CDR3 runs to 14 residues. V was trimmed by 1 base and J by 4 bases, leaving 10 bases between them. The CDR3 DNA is TGTGCCAGCAGTGAAGAACCCAGGGGCACTGAAGCTTTCTTT. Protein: CASSEEPRGTEAFF.

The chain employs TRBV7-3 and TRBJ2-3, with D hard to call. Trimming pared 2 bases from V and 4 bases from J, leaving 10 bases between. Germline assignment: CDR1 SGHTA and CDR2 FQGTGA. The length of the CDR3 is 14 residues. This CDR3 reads CASSLGLGADTQYF. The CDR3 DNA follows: TGTGCCAGCAGCTTAGGTCTAGGAGCAGATACGCAGTATTTT.

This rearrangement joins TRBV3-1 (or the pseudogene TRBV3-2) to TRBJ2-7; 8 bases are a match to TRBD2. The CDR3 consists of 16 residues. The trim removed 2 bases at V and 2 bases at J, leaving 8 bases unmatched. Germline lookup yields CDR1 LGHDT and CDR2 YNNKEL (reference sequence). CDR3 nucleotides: TGTGCCAGCAGCCAAACCACTAGCGGAGCCGCCTACGAGCAGTACTTC. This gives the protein CASSQTTSGAAYEQYF.

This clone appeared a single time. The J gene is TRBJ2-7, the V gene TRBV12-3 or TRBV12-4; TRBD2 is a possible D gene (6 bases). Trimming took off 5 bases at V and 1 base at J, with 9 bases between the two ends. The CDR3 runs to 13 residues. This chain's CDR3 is CASSPGTSYEQYF. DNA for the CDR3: TGTGCCAGCAGTCCCGGGACTTCCTACGAGCAGTACTTC.

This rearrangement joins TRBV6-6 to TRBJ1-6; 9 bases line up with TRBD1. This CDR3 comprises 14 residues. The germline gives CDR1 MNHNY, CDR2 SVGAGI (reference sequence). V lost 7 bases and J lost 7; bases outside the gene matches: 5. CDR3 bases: TGTGCCAGCAAGGAGACAGGGGGAAATTCACCCCTCCACTTT. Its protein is CASKETGGNSPLHF.

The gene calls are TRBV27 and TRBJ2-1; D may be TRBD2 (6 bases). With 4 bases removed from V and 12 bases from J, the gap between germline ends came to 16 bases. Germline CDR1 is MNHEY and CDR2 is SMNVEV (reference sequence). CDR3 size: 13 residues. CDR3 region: CASSYGTLDGQFF. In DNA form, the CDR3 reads TGTGCCAGCAGTTACGGGACTCTGGATGGGCAGTTCTTC.

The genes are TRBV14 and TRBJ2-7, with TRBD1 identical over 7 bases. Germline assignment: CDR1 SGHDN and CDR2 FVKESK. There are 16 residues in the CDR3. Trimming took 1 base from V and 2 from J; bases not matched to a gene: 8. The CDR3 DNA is TGTGCCAGCAGCCAAGTAGGGGGCGCGGTCGCCTACGAGCAGTACTTC. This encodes CASSQVGGAVAYEQYF. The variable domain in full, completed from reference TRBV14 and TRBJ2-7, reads EAGVTQFPSHSVIEKGQTVTLRCDPISGHDNLYWYRRVMGKEIKFLLHFVKESKQDESGMPNNRFLAERTGGTYSTLKVQPAELEDSGVYFCASSQVGGAVAYEQYFGPGTRLTVT.

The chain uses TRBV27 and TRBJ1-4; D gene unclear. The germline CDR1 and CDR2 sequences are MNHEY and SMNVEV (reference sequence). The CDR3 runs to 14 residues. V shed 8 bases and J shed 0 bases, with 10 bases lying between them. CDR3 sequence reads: CASLITSTNEKLFF. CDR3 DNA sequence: TGTGCCAGCCTTATAACATCAACTAATGAAAAACTGTTTTTT.

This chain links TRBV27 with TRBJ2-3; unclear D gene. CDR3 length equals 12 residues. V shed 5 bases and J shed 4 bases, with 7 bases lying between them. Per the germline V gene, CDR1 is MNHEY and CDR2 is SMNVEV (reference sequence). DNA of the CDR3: TGTGCCAGCAGTCCCCGTTCAGATACGCAGTATTTT. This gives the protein CASSPRSDTQYF.

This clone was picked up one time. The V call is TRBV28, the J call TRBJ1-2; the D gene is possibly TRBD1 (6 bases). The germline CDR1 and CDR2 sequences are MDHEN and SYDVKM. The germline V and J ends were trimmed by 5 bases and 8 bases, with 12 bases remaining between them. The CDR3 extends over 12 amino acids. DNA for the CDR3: TGTGCCAGCAGTCCCCGGACAGCCGGCTACACCTTC. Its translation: CASSPRTAGYTF.

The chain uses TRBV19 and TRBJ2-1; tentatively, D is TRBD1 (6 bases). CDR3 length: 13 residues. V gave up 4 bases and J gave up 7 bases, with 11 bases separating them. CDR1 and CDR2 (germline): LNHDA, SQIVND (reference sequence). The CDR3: CASSSQTGNEQFF. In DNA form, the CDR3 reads TGTGCCAGTAGTAGCCAAACAGGGAATGAGCAGTTCTTC. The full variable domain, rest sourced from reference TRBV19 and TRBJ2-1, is DGGITQSPKYLFRKEGQNVTLSCEQNLNHDAMYWYRQDPGQGLRLIYYSQIVNDFQKGDIAEGYSVSREKKESFPLTVTSAQKNPTAFYLCASSSQTGNEQFFGPGTRLTVL.

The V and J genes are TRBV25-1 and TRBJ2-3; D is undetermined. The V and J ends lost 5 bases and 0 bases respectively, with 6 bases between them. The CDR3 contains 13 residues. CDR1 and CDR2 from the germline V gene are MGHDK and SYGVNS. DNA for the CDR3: TGTGCCAGCAGTCTGGCTAGCACAGATACGCAGTATTTT. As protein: CASSLASTDTQYF.

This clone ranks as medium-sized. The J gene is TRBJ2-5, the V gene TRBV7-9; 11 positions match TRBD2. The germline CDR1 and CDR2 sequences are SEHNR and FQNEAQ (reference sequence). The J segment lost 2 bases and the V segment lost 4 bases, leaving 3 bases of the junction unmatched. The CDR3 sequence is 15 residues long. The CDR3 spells CASSSGLAEQETQYF. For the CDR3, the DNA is TGTGCCAGCAGCTCGGGACTAGCGGAACAAGAGACCCAGTACTTC.

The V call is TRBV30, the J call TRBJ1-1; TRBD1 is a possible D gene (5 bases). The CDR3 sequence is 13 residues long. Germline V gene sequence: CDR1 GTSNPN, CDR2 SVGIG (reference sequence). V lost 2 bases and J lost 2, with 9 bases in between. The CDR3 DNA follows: TGTGCCTGGAGTCTCACAGGAAACACTGAAGCTTTCTTT. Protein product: CAWSLTGNTEAFF.

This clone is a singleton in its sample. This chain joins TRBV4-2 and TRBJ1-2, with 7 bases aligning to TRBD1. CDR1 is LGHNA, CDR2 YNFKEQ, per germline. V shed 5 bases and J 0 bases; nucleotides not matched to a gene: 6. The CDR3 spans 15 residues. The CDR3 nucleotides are TGTGCCAGCAGCACTCGGACAGGTTCTAACTATGGCTACACCTTC. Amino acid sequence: CASSTRTGSNYGYTF.

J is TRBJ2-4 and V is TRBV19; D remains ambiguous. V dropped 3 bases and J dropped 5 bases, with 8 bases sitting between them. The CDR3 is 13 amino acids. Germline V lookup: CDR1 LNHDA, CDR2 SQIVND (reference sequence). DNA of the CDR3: TGTGCCAGTAGTATTTTCCCGGAAAACATTCAGTACTTC. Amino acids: CASSIFPENIQYF.